The 3 T cell receptor beta chains below were found in one sample sequenced in a study of human thymus T cells. This table comes from immunoSEQ multiplex PCR, and its TCRdb copy is limited to in-frame clones, with some not included. The sample records 86,000 or so clones, approximately 96% being singletons. Thymus tissue for the work was resected from patients undergoing corrective heart surgery. The sample taken for sequencing was thymus tissue. These receptors all come from a boy younger than two with a congenital heart defect but otherwise immunologically healthy.

The rearrangement links TRBV5-1 to TRBJ2-3, with 10 bases identical to TRBD2. Germline lookup yields CDR1 SGHRS and CDR2 YFSETQ. J gave up 0 bases and V 4 bases, and 11 bases lay outside the gene matches. The CDR3 has 18 amino acids. CDR3 protein: CASSRASGGHLSTDTQYF. The CDR3 DNA reads as TGCGCCAGCAGCAGGGCTAGCGGGGGCCATCTAAGCACAGATACGCAGTATTTT.

This clone showed up just once. V usage is TRBV15 and J usage is TRBJ1-5, with unresolved D. In germline, CDR1 is LNHNV, CDR2 YYDKDF (reference sequence). Trimming removed 5 bases from V and 5 bases from J, with 19 bases in between. This CDR3 is 16 amino acids long. DNA for the CDR3: TGTGCCACCAGCCGGGGTCCCCCCTTATTTCATCAGCCCCAGCATTTT. Translating gives CATSRGPPLFHQPQHF.

The chain couples TRBV4-3 to TRBJ2-3, with D unresolved. The CDR3 length is 16 residues. Germline-derived CDR1 and CDR2 are LGHNA and YSLEER. V was trimmed by 0 bases and J by 1 base, leaving 11 bases between them. DNA of the CDR3: TGCGCCAGCAGCCAAGACGGGCCCGAGGGCACAGATACGCAGTATTTT. Translation: CASSQDGPEGTDTQYF.